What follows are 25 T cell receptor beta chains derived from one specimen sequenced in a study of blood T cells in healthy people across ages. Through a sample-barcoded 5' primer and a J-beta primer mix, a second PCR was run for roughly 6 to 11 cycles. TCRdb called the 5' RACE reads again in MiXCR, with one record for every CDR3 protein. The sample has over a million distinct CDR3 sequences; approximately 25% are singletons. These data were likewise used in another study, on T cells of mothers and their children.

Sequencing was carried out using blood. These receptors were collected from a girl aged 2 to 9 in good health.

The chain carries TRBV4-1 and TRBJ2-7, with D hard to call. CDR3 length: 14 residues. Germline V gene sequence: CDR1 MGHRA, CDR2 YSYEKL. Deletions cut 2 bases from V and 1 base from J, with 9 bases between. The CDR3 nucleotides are TGCGCCAGCAGCCAAAGCCCCCCTTCCTACGAGCAGTACTTC. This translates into CASSQSPPSYEQYF.

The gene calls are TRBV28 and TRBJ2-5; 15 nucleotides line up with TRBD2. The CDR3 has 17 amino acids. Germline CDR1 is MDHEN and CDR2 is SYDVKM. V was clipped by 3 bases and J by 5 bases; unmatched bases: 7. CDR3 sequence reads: CASSFRTSGRAWETQYF. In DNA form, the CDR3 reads TGTGCCAGCAGTTTCCGGACTAGCGGGAGGGCCTGGGAGACCCAGTACTTC.

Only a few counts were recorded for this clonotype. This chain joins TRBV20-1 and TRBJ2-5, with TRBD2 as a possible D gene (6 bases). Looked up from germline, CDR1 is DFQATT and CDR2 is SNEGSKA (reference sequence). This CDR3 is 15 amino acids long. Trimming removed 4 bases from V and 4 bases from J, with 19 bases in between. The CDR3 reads CSANRAREELETQYF. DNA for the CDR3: TGCAGTGCTAATAGGGCGAGGGAGGAGCTAGAGACCCAGTACTTC.

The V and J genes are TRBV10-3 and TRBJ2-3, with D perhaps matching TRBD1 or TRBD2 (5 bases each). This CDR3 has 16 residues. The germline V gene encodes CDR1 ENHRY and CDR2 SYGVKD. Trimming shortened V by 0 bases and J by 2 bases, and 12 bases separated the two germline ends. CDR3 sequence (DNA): TGTGCCATCAGTGAGTCTCGAACCGGGACCACAGATACGCAGTATTTT. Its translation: CAISESRTGTTDTQYF.

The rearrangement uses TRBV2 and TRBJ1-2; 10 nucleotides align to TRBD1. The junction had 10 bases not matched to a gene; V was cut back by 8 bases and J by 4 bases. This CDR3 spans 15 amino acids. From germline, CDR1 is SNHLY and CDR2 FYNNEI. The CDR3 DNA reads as TGTGCCAGCCAACCGCCGGGACAGGGGACCTATGGCTACACCTTC. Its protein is CASQPPGQGTYGYTF.

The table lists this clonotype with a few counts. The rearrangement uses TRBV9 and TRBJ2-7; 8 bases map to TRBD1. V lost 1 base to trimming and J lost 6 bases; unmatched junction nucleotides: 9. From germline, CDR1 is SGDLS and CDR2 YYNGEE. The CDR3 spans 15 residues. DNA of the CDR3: TGTGCCAGCAGCGTATTGGGACAGGCCTCGGGCGAGCAGTACTTC. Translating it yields CASSVLGQASGEQYF.

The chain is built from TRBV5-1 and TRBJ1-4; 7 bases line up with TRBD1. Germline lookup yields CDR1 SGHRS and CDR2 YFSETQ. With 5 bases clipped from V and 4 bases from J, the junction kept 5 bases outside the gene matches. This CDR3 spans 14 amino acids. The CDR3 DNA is TGCGCCAGCAGTTTCGGACAGGATAATGAAAAACTGTTTTTT. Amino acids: CASSFGQDNEKLFF. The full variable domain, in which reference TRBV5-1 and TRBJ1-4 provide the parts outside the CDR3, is KAGVTQTPRYLIKTRGQQVTLSCSPISGHRSVSWYQQTPGQGLQFLFEYFSETQRNKGNFPGRFSGRQFSNSRSEMNVSTLELGDSALYLCASSFGQDNEKLFFGSGTQLSVL.

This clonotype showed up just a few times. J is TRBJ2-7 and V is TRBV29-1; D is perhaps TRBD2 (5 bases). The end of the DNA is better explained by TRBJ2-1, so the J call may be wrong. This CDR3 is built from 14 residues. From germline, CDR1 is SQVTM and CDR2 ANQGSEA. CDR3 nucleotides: TGCAGCGTTGAAAGTTTCGGGGTTTACAATGAGCAGTTCTTC. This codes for CSVESFGVYNEQFF.

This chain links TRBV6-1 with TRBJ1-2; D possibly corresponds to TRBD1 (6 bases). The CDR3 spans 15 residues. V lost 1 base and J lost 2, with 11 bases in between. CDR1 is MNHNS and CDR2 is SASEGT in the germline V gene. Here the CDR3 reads CASSEGGQTNYGYTF. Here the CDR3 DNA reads TGTGCCAGCAGTGAAGGAGGACAGACAAACTATGGCTACACCTTC.

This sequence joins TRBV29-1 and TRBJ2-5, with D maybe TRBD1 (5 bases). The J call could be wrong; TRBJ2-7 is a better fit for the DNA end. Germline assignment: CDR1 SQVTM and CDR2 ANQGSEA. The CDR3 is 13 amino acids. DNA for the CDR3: TGCAGCGTTGATAGAACCGACAGCTACGAGCAGTACTTC. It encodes CSVDRTDSYEQYF.

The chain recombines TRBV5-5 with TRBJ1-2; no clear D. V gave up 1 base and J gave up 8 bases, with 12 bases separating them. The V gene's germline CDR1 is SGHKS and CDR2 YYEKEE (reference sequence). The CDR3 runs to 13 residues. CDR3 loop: CASSLPGLRGYTF. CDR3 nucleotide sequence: TGTGCCAGCAGCTTGCCGGGATTGAGAGGCTACACCTTC.

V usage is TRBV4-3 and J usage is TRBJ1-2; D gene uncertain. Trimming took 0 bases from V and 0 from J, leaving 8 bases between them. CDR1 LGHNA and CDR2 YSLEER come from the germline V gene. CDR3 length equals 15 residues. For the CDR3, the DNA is TGCGCCAGCAGCCAAGATGTTCTGGCTAACTATGGCTACACCTTC. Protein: CASSQDVLANYGYTF.

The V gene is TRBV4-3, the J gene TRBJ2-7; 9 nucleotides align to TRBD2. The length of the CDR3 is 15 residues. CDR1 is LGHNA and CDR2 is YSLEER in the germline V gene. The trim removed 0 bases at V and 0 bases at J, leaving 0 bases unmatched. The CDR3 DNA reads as TGCGCCAGCAGCCAAGAACTAGCGGGCTCCTACGAGCAGTACTTC. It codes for CASSQELAGSYEQYF.

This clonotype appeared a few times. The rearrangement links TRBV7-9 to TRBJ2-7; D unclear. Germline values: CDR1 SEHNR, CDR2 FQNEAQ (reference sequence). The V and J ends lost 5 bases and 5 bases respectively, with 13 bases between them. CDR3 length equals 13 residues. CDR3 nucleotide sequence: TGTGCCAGCAGCCCTCACCCCTCGGACGAGCAGTACTTC. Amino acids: CASSPHPSDEQYF.

In nucleotides, the CDR3 is TGTGCCATCAATTCGGAGCAAGAGACCCAGTACTTC. The encoded protein is CAINSEQETQYF. The chain recombines TRBV10-3 with TRBJ2-5; D is ambiguous. The CDR3 spans 12 residues. V was pared by 7 bases and J by 2 bases, with 8 bases between. Looked up from germline, CDR1 is ENHRY and CDR2 is SYGVKD.

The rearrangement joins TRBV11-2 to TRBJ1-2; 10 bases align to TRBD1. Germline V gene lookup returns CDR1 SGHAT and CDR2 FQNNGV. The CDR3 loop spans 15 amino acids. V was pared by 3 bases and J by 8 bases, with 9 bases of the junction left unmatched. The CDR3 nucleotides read TGTGCCAGCAGCTTGACAGGGGGCGTATCTTGGGGCTACACCTTC. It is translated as CASSLTGGVSWGYTF.

CDR3 amino acids: CSIVGASGAPTQYF. In DNA, the CDR3 is TGCAGTATAGTGGGGGCTAGCGGGGCACCAACGCAGTATTTT. The V call is TRBV20-1, the J call TRBJ2-3; 9 bases map to TRBD2. There are 14 residues in the CDR3. Germline lookup yields CDR1 DFQATT and CDR2 SNEGSKA (reference sequence). V lost 8 bases and J lost 9; bases outside the gene matches: 15.

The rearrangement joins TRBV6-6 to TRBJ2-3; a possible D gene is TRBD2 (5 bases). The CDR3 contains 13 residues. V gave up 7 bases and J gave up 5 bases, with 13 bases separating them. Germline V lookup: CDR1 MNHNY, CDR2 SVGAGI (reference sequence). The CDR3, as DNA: TGTGCCAGCACTCGGACTGGCGTAGATACGCAGTATTTT. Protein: CASTRTGVDTQYF.

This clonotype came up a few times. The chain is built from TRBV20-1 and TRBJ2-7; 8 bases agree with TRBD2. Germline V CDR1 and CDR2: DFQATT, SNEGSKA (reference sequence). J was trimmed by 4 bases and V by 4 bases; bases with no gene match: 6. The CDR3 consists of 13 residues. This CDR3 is CSATLPGGYEQYF. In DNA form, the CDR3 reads TGCAGTGCTACCCTCCCGGGGGGGTACGAGCAGTACTTC.

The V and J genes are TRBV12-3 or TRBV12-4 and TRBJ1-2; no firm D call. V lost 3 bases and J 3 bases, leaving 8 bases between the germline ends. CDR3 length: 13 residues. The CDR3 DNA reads TGTGCCAGCAGTTTCCGCAGGTACTATGGCTACACCTTC. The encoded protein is CASSFRRYYGYTF.

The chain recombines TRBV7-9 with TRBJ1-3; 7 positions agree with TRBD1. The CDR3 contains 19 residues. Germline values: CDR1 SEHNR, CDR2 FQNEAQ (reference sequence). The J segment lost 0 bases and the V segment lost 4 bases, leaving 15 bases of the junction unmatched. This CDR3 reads CASSSLLGTEAISGNTIYF. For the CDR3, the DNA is TGTGCCAGCAGCTCCTTATTGGGGACAGAGGCCATCTCTGGAAACACCATATATTTT.

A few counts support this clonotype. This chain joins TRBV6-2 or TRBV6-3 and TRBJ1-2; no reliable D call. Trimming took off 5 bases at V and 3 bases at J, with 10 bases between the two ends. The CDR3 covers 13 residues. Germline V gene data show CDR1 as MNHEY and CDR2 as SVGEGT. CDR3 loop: CASSLMTYYGYTF. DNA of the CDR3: TGTGCCAGCAGTCTGATGACCTACTATGGCTACACCTTC.

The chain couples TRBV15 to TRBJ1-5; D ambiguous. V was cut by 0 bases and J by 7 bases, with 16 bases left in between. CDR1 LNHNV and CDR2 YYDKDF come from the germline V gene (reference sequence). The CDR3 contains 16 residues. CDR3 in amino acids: CATSRDLSGSEQPQHF. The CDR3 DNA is TGTGCCACCAGCAGAGATCTATCCGGGTCAGAGCAGCCCCAGCATTTT.

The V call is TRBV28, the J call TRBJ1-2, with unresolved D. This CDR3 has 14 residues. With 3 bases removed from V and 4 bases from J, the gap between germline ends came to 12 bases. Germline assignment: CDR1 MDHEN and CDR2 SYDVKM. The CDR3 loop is CASSFIGSSYGYTF. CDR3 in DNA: TGTGCCAGCAGTTTTATTGGGTCCTCCTATGGCTACACCTTC.

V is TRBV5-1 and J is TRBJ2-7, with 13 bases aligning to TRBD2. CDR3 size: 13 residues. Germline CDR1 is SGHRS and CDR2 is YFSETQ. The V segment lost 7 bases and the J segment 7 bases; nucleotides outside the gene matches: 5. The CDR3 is CASGTSGTVEQYF. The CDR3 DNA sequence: TGCGCCAGCGGGACTAGCGGGACCGTGGAGCAGTACTTC.